The 31 T cell receptor beta chains presented below share a single source sample, sequenced in a study of T cell responses to AZD1222 COVID-19 vaccine. Clones were read by immunoSEQ multiplex PCR, and TCRdb kept only the in-frame ones, dropping some. The sample lists some 120,000 clones, more than 80% occurring once. The sequenced sample was peripheral blood, obtained 28 days after the second AZD1222 dose. These receptors all stem from an adult who received the AZD1222 COVID-19 vaccine.

The chain combines TRBV5-5 with TRBJ2-5; D unresolved. V lost 3 bases and J 4 bases, leaving 10 bases between the germline ends. The CDR3 totals 13 residues. Germline V gene lookup returns CDR1 SGHKS and CDR2 YYEKEE (reference sequence). The CDR3 sequence is CASSSRLPETQYF. The CDR3, as DNA: TGTGCCAGCAGCTCCAGGCTCCCAGAGACCCAGTACTTC.

This chain uses TRBV28 with TRBJ1-3; D is ambiguous. The CDR3 loop spans 12 amino acids. Germline V gives CDR1 MDHEN, CDR2 SYDVKM. Trimming removed 8 bases at V and 4 bases at J, with 9 bases between. The DNA for the CDR3 is TGTGCCAGCTACCCGGGGGGAAACACCATATATTTT. Amino acid sequence: CASYPGGNTIYF. The full variable domain, rest sourced from reference TRBV28 and TRBJ1-3, is DVKVTQSSRYLVKRTGEKVFLECVQDMDHENMFWYRQDPGLGLRLIYFSYDVKMKEKGDIPEGYSVSREKKERFSLILESASTNQTSMYLCASYPGGNTIYFGEGSWLTVV.

The chain is built from TRBV19 and TRBJ1-1; no definite D call. Germline V gene lookup returns CDR1 LNHDA and CDR2 SQIVND (reference sequence). This CDR3 has 17 amino acids. Trimming left V 1 base short and J 1 base short, with 16 bases between. The DNA of the CDR3 is TGTGCCAGTAGTATAGGGACCGCAGGCTCTAAGAACACTGAAGCTTTCTTT. It yields the protein CASSIGTAGSKNTEAFF. Full variable domain (missing parts from reference TRBV19 and TRBJ1-1): DGGITQSPKYLFRKEGQNVTLSCEQNLNHDAMYWYRQDPGQGLRLIYYSQIVNDFQKGDIAEGYSVSREKKESFPLTVTSAQKNPTAFYLCASSIGTAGSKNTEAFFGQGTRLTVV.

The rearrangement links TRBV9 to TRBJ2-2; D unresolved. The CDR3 runs 13 residues. V was clipped by 0 bases and J by 6 bases, with 6 bases between them. Germline CDR1 reads SGDLS; CDR2 reads YYNGEE. For the CDR3, the DNA is TGTGCCAGCAGCGTAGCGGACGCCGGGGAGCTGTTTTTT. It is translated as CASSVADAGELFF.

The CDR3 coding sequence is TGCGCCAGCAGCTTGACAGGCTGGGACACTGAAGCTTTCTTT. Its protein product is CASSLTGWDTEAFF. The chain joins TRBV5-1 to TRBJ1-1; the D gene is possibly TRBD1 (5 bases). Deletions cut 1 base from V and 3 bases from J, with 10 bases between. Per the germline V gene, CDR1 is SGHRS and CDR2 is YFSETQ. There are 14 residues in the CDR3.

The V call is TRBV12-3 or TRBV12-4, the J call TRBJ1-1; no reliable D call. The CDR3 spans 11 residues. V lost 3 bases and J 6 bases, leaving 5 bases between the germline ends. The CDR3 sequence: CASSFRAEAFF. The CDR3 bases are TGTGCCAGCAGTTTTCGGGCTGAAGCTTTCTTT.

The chain recombines TRBV5-1 with TRBJ2-1; 9 bases are shared with TRBD1. The CDR3 contains 14 residues. The V gene's germline CDR1 is SGHRS and CDR2 YFSETQ. V dropped 5 bases and J dropped 7; count of bases not matched to a gene: 7. The CDR3 protein is CASRGGTGTNEQFF. The CDR3, as DNA: TGCGCCAGCAGGGGAGGGACAGGGACGAATGAGCAGTTCTTC.

This chain joins TRBV4-2 and TRBJ1-2, with D hard to call. Germline CDR1 reads LGHNA; CDR2 reads YNFKEQ. The germline V and J ends were trimmed by 6 bases and 0 bases, with 17 bases remaining between them. This CDR3 is built from 16 residues. The CDR3 DNA is TGTGCCAGCAGGTCAAGCTTGGGCAGGACTAACTATGGCTACACCTTC. The encoded protein is CASRSSLGRTNYGYTF.

The chain has TRBV18 and TRBJ1-1, with D uncertain. The CDR3 has 14 residues. V lost 0 bases and J 3 bases, leaving 8 bases between the germline ends. The germline V gene has CDR1 KGHSH and CDR2 LQKENI. The CDR3 sequence is CASSPPGIYTEAFF. In DNA form, the CDR3 reads TGTGCCAGCTCACCACCCGGGATTTACACTGAAGCTTTCTTT.

This rearrangement joins TRBV5-4 to TRBJ1-3, with 7 positions matching TRBD1. Germline trimming cut 0 bases from V and 2 bases from J; bases unmatched to any gene: 8. Germline CDR1 SGHNT, CDR2 YYREEE (reference sequence). The CDR3 totals 17 residues. CDR3 residues: CASSLGAGGRTGNTIYF. The DNA for the CDR3 is TGTGCCAGCAGCTTGGGGGCAGGGGGTAGGACTGGAAACACCATATATTTT.

Worth noting for this clone: This CDR3 is also generated by other DNA sequences in the sample. The gene calls are TRBV3-1 (or the pseudogene TRBV3-2) and TRBJ1-1; 8 nucleotides match TRBD1. The V and J ends lost 3 bases and 5 bases, in that order; junction bases with no gene match: 2. Germline V lookup: CDR1 LGHDT, CDR2 YNNKEL (reference sequence). This CDR3 is built from 13 residues. The CDR3 region is CASSHGQGTEAFF. For the CDR3, the DNA is TGTGCCAGCAGCCATGGACAGGGTACTGAAGCTTTCTTT.

The V gene is TRBV7-2, the J gene TRBJ2-5; 9 positions agree with TRBD1. Germline loops: CDR1 SGHTA, CDR2 FQGNSA. The CDR3 has 13 amino acids. J lost 6 bases, V lost 5 bases, and 4 bases had no gene match. CDR3 loop: CASSKQGAQTQYF. CDR3 DNA: TGTGCCAGCAGCAAACAGGGGGCACAGACCCAGTACTTC. Filled out from reference TRBV7-2 and TRBJ2-5, the complete variable domain reads GAGVSQSPSNKVTEKGKDVELRCDPISGHTALYWYRQSLGQGLEFLIYFQGNSAPDKSGLPSDRFSAERTGGSVSTLTIQRTQQEDSAVYLCASSKQGAQTQYFGPGTRLLVL.

The V and J genes are TRBV28 and TRBJ2-5, with TRBD2 identical over 9 bases. The junction had 9 bases not matched to a gene; V was cut back by 3 bases and J by 4 bases. Germline values: CDR1 MDHEN, CDR2 SYDVKM. The CDR3 is 16 residues long. The CDR3 region has the DNA TGTGCCAGCAGTTTTTTTTCGGGCGGGGGGGCAGAGACCCAGTACTTC. Translated: CASSFFSGGGAETQYF. Full variable domain (rest looked up from reference TRBV28 and TRBJ2-5): DVKVTQSSRYLVKRTGEKVFLECVQDMDHENMFWYRQDPGLGLRLIYFSYDVKMKEKGDIPEGYSVSREKKERFSLILESASTNQTSMYLCASSFFSGGGAETQYFGPGTRLLVL.

The chain has TRBV5-4 and TRBJ2-4, with TRBD2 matching over 8 bases. V gave up 4 bases and J gave up 8 bases; unmatched junction bases: 11. Germline-derived CDR1 and CDR2 are SGHNT and YYREEE (reference sequence). CDR3 length equals 15 residues. This chain's CDR3 is CASSAGGAGGDIQYF. In nucleotides, the CDR3 is TGTGCCAGCAGCGCCGGGGGGGCCGGGGGAGACATTCAGTACTTC.

The V and J genes are TRBV6-5 and TRBJ1-2; 7 bases align to TRBD1. V lost 10 bases to trimming and J lost 2 bases; unmatched junction nucleotides: 4. The CDR3 covers 12 residues. Germline CDR1 reads MNHEY; CDR2 reads SVGAGI. CDR3 nucleotide sequence: TGTGCCACCTTACAGGGGAACTATGGCTACACCTTC. Translating it yields CATLQGNYGYTF.

The CDR3 nucleotides read TGTGCCAGCACCCGGGGCTTTAATGAAAAACTGTTTTTT. Protein product: CASTRGFNEKLFF. V gene TRBV12-3 or TRBV12-4 combines with J gene TRBJ1-4, with a tentative D call TRBD1 (5 bases). The CDR3 is 13 residues long. Trimming took off 7 bases at V and 4 bases at J, with 10 bases between the two ends.

The chain couples TRBV6-5 to TRBJ1-1, with a possible D match to TRBD1 (5 bases). The CDR3 contains 13 residues. V was cut by 7 bases and J by 8 bases, with 17 bases left in between. Germline CDR1 is MNHEY and CDR2 is SVGAGI. This CDR3 reads CASNMGEGSEAFF. Written as DNA, the CDR3 is TGTGCCAGCAACATGGGGGAGGGCTCCGAAGCTTTCTTT.

The chain has TRBV18 and TRBJ1-6; possible D gene TRBD1, 5 bases. CDR1 is KGHSH, CDR2 LQKENI, per germline. CDR3 length equals 15 residues. The germline V and J ends were trimmed by 2 bases and 8 bases, with 13 bases remaining between them. The CDR3 loop reads CASSPTSRADSPLHF. CDR3 DNA sequence: TGTGCCAGCTCACCAACCTCCAGGGCGGATTCACCCCTCCACTTT.

This clone was observed a single time. This chain joins TRBV19 and TRBJ2-1; no clear D. This CDR3 has 15 amino acids. Deletions cut 3 bases from V and 2 bases from J, with 11 bases between. Germline V gene data show CDR1 as LNHDA and CDR2 as SQIVND (reference sequence). This CDR3 reads CASSMMAGTYNEQFF. The CDR3 nucleotides read TGTGCCAGTAGTATGATGGCAGGTACCTACAATGAGCAGTTCTTC.

This chain joins TRBV3-1 (or the pseudogene TRBV3-2) and TRBJ1-1, with TRBD1 matching over 7 bases. Trimming removed 2 bases from V and 6 bases from J; junction bases left unmatched: 9. The CDR3 has 15 amino acids. Looked up from germline, CDR1 is LGHDT and CDR2 is YNNKEL (reference sequence). The DNA of the CDR3 is TGTGCCAGCAGCCAACCGGACAGGCTCATCGCTGAAGCTTTCTTT. Translation gives CASSQPDRLIAEAFF.

V is TRBV30 and J is TRBJ1-2; a weak D match, TRBD1 (5 bases). The CDR3 length is 15 residues. The V gene's germline CDR1 is GTSNPN and CDR2 SVGIG (reference sequence). The V and J ends lost 3 bases and 2 bases respectively, with 16 bases between them. The CDR3 region is CAWRKRGAGNYGYTF. For the CDR3, the DNA is TGTGCCTGGAGAAAAAGGGGCGCCGGCAACTATGGCTACACCTTC. The variable domain in full, completed from reference TRBV30 and TRBJ1-2, reads SQTIHQWPATLVQPVGSPLSLECTVEGTSNPNLYWYRQAAGRGLQLLFYSVGIGQISSEVPQNLSASRPQDRQFILSSKKLLLSDSGFYLCAWRKRGAGNYGYTFGSGTRLTVV.

The rearrangement uses TRBV5-1 and TRBJ2-5; D remains unclear. The CDR3 loop spans 15 amino acids. Looked up from germline, CDR1 is SGHRS and CDR2 is YFSETQ. Between the trimmed V and J ends, which lost 0 bases and 2 bases, there was a span of 11 bases. The CDR3 region has the DNA TGCGCCAGCAGCTTGGAGAGACGGAAACAAGAGACCCAGTACTTC. Protein product: CASSLERRKQETQYF.

DNA of the CDR3: TGTGCCAGCAGCTTCAGTACCGGACAGGGGGCCTATGGCTACACCTTC. This gives the protein CASSFSTGQGAYGYTF. This chain links TRBV7-8 with TRBJ1-2, with 11 bases identical to TRBD1. The CDR3 contains 16 residues. Per the germline V gene, CDR1 is SGHVS and CDR2 is FQNEAQ. The trim removed 3 bases at V and 4 bases at J, leaving 7 bases unmatched.

The chain joins TRBV5-8 to TRBJ2-7; TRBD1 matches at 7 bases. The V and J ends lost 3 bases and 2 bases, in that order; junction bases with no gene match: 2. Germline lookup yields CDR1 SGHTS and CDR2 YDEGEE. This CDR3 has 13 residues. In DNA form, the CDR3 reads TGTGCCAGCAGCTGGGACAGCCCCTACGAGCAGTACTTC. Translated: CASSWDSPYEQYF. Complete variable domain (other parts from reference TRBV5-8 and TRBJ2-7): EAGVTQSPTHLIKTRGQQATLRCSPISGHTSVYWYQQALGLGLQFLLWYDEGEERNRGNFPPRFSGRQFPNYSSELNVNALELEDSALYLCASSWDSPYEQYFGPGTRLTVT.

The chain is built from TRBV19 and TRBJ2-3, with no clear D. Trimming pared 5 bases from V and 0 bases from J, leaving 12 bases between. Germline V gene lookup returns CDR1 LNHDA and CDR2 SQIVND (reference sequence). This CDR3 is built from 15 residues. CDR3 DNA: TGTGCCAGTAGTCCGGCGGCCGCAAGCACAGATACGCAGTATTTT. Translation gives CASSPAAASTDTQYF.

The gene calls are TRBV27 and TRBJ1-5, with a tentative D call TRBD1 (5 bases). The CDR3 is 13 amino acids. Trimming shortened V by 5 bases and J by 3 bases, and 8 bases separated the two germline ends. In germline, CDR1 is MNHEY, CDR2 SMNVEV (reference sequence). CDR3 DNA sequence: TGTGCCAGCAGTAAGGGGCCCAATCAGCCCCAGCATTTT. This translates into CASSKGPNQPQHF.

This chain uses TRBV19 with TRBJ1-5; 7 bases agree with TRBD1. The CDR3 runs to 15 residues. The V and J ends lost 7 bases and 3 bases, in that order; junction bases with no gene match: 9. In germline, CDR1 is LNHDA, CDR2 SQIVND (reference sequence). For the CDR3, the DNA is TGTGCCAGTAACATTTTGGACAGGTTCAATCAGCCCCAGCATTTT. Protein sequence: CASNILDRFNQPQHF.

The rearrangement links TRBV4-2 to TRBJ1-3; D unclear. V gave up 1 base and J gave up 7 bases, with 11 bases separating them. The CDR3 contains 14 residues. The germline gives CDR1 LGHNA, CDR2 YNFKEQ. The CDR3 nucleotides read TGTGCCAGCAGCCAAGGGCAAAGGGCCAACACCATATATTTT. It translates to CASSQGQRANTIYF.

This sequence joins TRBV10-3 and TRBJ1-5; 7 bases map to TRBD1. Losses at the gene ends were 5 bases for V and 5 bases for J; bases not matched to a gene: 3. From germline, CDR1 is ENHRY and CDR2 SYGVKD. CDR3 length: 13 residues. As DNA, the CDR3 is TGTGCCATCAGTCCTCAGGGGGATCAGCCCCAGCATTTT. This codes for CAISPQGDQPQHF.

V is TRBV6-5 and J is TRBJ2-1, with 9 bases lining up with TRBD1. This CDR3 is built from 14 residues. V trimming: 6 bases; J trimming: 9 bases; junction bases outside the gene matches: 9. From germline, CDR1 is MNHEY and CDR2 SVGAGI. The CDR3 sequence is CASRRGQGAGEQFF. CDR3 bases: TGTGCCAGCAGAAGGGGACAGGGAGCGGGTGAGCAGTTCTTC.

This clone was detected only once. In DNA form, the CDR3 reads TGTGCCAGCACCGTCCCCACAGGGAGCTCCTACGAGCAGTACTTC. Amino acids: CASTVPTGSSYEQYF. The chain uses TRBV6-5 and TRBJ2-7, with D tentatively TRBD1 (6 bases). This CDR3 region has 15 residues. Trimming shortened V by 7 bases and J by 0 bases, and 16 bases separated the two germline ends. CDR1 and CDR2 (germline): MNHEY, SVGAGI.